A single sample gave rise to the 28 T cell receptor beta chains below, sequenced in a study of blood T cells in healthy people across ages. Through a sample-barcoded 5' primer and a J-beta primer mix, a second PCR was run for roughly 7 to 11 cycles. TCRdb used MiXCR to reprocess the 5' RACE reads, holding one entry per CDR3 protein. Among around 670,000 distinct CDR3 sequences, around 31% were seen once, and the ten largest hold roughly 14%. Sequencing was performed on blood. These receptors came from a woman older than 75 in good health.

Worth noting for this clonotype: Possible read error: a much larger clone is one base away. The rearrangement links TRBV4-2 to TRBJ1-6, with TRBD1 identical over 7 bases. The CDR3 has 15 amino acids. Germline V lookup: CDR1 LGHNA, CDR2 YNFKEQ. With 0 bases clipped from V and 7 bases from J, the junction kept 3 bases outside the gene matches. The CDR3 coding sequence is TGTGCCAGCAGCCAAGAGGGACAGCCAAATTCACCCCTCCACTTT. Translation gives CASSQEGQPNSPLHF.

Notes on this clonotype: This clone may be a read error of a much larger clone one base away. The chain uses TRBV5-1 and TRBJ1-1, with D perhaps matching TRBD1 (6 bases). V was cut by 4 bases and J by 4 bases, with 14 bases left in between. CDR1 and CDR2 (germline): SGHRS, YFSETQ. The CDR3 has 14 amino acids. CDR3 in amino acids: CASSRIQGGTEAFF. CDR3 coding DNA: TGCGCCAGCAGCAGGATACAGGGAGGCACTGAAGCTTTCTTT.

This clonotype is medium-sized (0.01 to 0.1%) by share. This rearrangement joins TRBV5-1 to TRBJ2-3; 9 bases match TRBD2. Germline CDR1 and CDR2: SGHRS and YFSETQ. The length of the CDR3 is 15 residues. V lost 3 bases to trimming and J lost 0 bases; unmatched junction nucleotides: 2. For the CDR3, the DNA is TGCGCCAGCAGCTCGACTAGCGGTAGCACAGATACGCAGTATTTT. This gives the protein CASSSTSGSTDTQYF.

As for this clonotype: A much more abundant neighbour one base away suggests this may be a read error. The chain is built from TRBV9 and TRBJ2-3; D is ambiguous. V lost 3 bases, J lost 5 bases, and 7 bases lay in between. Germline V gene data show CDR1 as SGDLS and CDR2 as YYNGEE. The CDR3 length is 12 residues. The CDR3 protein is CASSDVVDTQYF. The CDR3, as DNA: TGTGCCAGCAGCGATGTCGTAGATACGCAGTATTTT. The full variable domain, with the rest looked up from reference TRBV9 and TRBJ2-3, is DSGVTQTPKHLITATGQRVTLRCSPRSGDLSVYWYQQSLDQGLQFLIQYYNGEERAKGNILERFSAQQFPDLHSELNLSSLELGDSALYFCASSDVVDTQYFGPGTRLTVL.

Concerning this clonotype: One junction end disagrees with the germline gene, perhaps due to a read error. V gene TRBV27 combines with J gene TRBJ1-4; D is ambiguous. The CDR3 loop spans 15 amino acids. The germline V gene has CDR1 MNHEY and CDR2 SMNVEV (reference sequence). The CDR3 reads CASSGRFATNEKPFF. DNA of the CDR3: TGTGCCAGCAGTGGCAGGTTTGCAACTAATGAAAAACCGTTTTTT.

This clonotype was seen a few times. J is TRBJ2-3 and V is TRBV28, with D perhaps matching TRBD2 (5 bases). CDR1 is MDHEN and CDR2 is SYDVKM in the germline V gene. With 6 bases removed from V and 2 bases from J, the gap between germline ends came to 12 bases. This CDR3 has 14 amino acids. Written as DNA, the CDR3 is TGTGCCAGCAGCCTGCGAGGGAACACAGATACGCAGTATTTT. As protein: CASSLRGNTDTQYF.

This clonotype was seen a handful of times. The rearrangement links TRBV12-3 or TRBV12-4 to TRBJ1-3; the D is unclear. This CDR3 spans 12 amino acids. Trimming left V 7 bases short and J 4 bases short, with 8 bases between. The CDR3 loop is CASTQQGNTIYF. Written as DNA, the CDR3 is TGTGCCAGCACCCAACAAGGAAACACCATATATTTT.

There are a few counts of this clonotype. V is TRBV12-3 or TRBV12-4 and J is TRBJ2-2; 7 bases fit TRBD1. The CDR3 loop spans 19 amino acids. V gave up 5 bases and J gave up 2 bases; unmatched junction bases: 17. Written as DNA, the CDR3 is TGTGCCAGCAGTGCCCTTAGACCAGGGGGAAGCTTTAACACCGGGGAGCTGTTTTTT. Translated, it gives CASSALRPGGSFNTGELFF.

Many counts were recorded for this clonotype. The rearrangement links TRBV11-2 to TRBJ2-1, with D possibly being TRBD1 or TRBD2 (6 bases each). V was cut by 0 bases and J by 8 bases, with 14 bases left in between. Germline lookup yields CDR1 SGHAT and CDR2 FQNNGV. This CDR3 region has 15 residues. Written as DNA, the CDR3 is TGTGCCAGCAGCTTAGAAGGAGGGGGTTCACATGAGCAGTTCTTC. This sequence encodes CASSLEGGGSHEQFF. The whole variable domain, filled in from reference TRBV11-2 and TRBJ2-1, reads EAGVAQSPRYKIIEKRQSVAFWCNPISGHATLYWYQQILGQGPKLLIQFQNNGVVDDSQLPKDRFSAERLKGVDSTLKIQPAKLEDSAVYLCASSLEGGGSHEQFFGPGTRLTVL.

There are many counts of this clonotype. The chain has TRBV20-1 and TRBJ1-2; a weak D match, TRBD1 (5 bases). Germline CDR1 DFQATT, CDR2 SNEGSKA (reference sequence). This CDR3 is 12 amino acids long. Trimming left V 8 bases short and J 4 bases short, with 14 bases between. CDR3 DNA: TGCAGTTCATCGGGGGACGTCTATGGCTACACCTTC. Translation gives CSSSGDVYGYTF.

This clonotype was detected many times. The chain uses TRBV4-1 and TRBJ2-5; D gene ambiguous. V dropped 0 bases and J dropped 1 base, with 9 bases sitting between them. This CDR3 comprises 15 residues. Germline V CDR1 and CDR2: MGHRA, YSYEKL. CDR3 in amino acids: CASSQEPSPQETQYF. The CDR3 bases are TGCGCCAGCAGCCAAGAACCCAGCCCCCAAGAGACCCAGTACTTC.

The CDR3 DNA reads as TGCAGTGCTAGGAACCGTCTTAGGGATGGCTACACCTTC. Translated, it gives CSARNRLRDGYTF. The rearrangement uses TRBV20-1 and TRBJ1-2; no reliable D call. CDR3 length equals 13 residues. Germline CDR1 is DFQATT and CDR2 is SNEGSKA (reference sequence). V gave up 3 bases and J gave up 6 bases, with 14 bases separating them.

This clonotype occurred a few times. A much larger clone is a single base away; this may be a read error. This chain connects TRBV6-1 to TRBJ2-7; 8 nucleotides line up with TRBD2. Germline values: CDR1 MNHNS, CDR2 SASEGT. The V gene end was trimmed by 6 bases and the J gene end by 7 bases; junction bases not matched to a gene: 17. The CDR3 runs to 16 residues. The CDR3, as DNA: TGTGCCAGCAGCGTGGGGATGACTAGCGTTGCTATTGAGCAGTACTTC. It encodes CASSVGMTSVAIEQYF.

This chain joins TRBV28 and TRBJ2-5; 9 bases map to TRBD1. CDR3 length: 15 residues. V gave up 4 bases and J gave up 3 bases; unmatched junction bases: 6. Germline V gives CDR1 MDHEN, CDR2 SYDVKM. This chain's CDR3 is CASSSWDRAKETQYF. The DNA for the CDR3 is TGTGCCAGCAGTTCTTGGGACAGGGCGAAAGAGACCCAGTACTTC.

The chain carries TRBV5-4 and TRBJ2-1; no reliable D call. V lost 6 bases and J 2 bases, leaving 15 bases between the germline ends. The CDR3 totals 15 residues. CDR1 and CDR2 (germline): SGHNT, YYREEE (reference sequence). CDR3 in DNA: TGTGCCAGCACCGTCGATCCAGCGACCTACAATGAGCAGTTCTTC. This gives the protein CASTVDPATYNEQFF.

In this sample, this clonotype turned up many times. This chain joins TRBV20-1 and TRBJ2-3, with TRBD2 matching over 10 bases. Germline CDR1 reads DFQATT; CDR2 reads SNEGSKA (reference sequence). The J segment lost 5 bases and the V segment lost 5 bases, leaving 13 bases of the junction unmatched. The CDR3 totals 16 residues. This CDR3 reads CSAGAAERGGLDTQYF. In DNA, the CDR3 is TGCAGTGCTGGCGCGGCGGAGCGGGGGGGGTTAGATACGCAGTATTTT.

The V and J genes are TRBV3-1 and TRBJ2-5, with D perhaps TRBD1 (5 bases). The J call may be faulty, since TRBJ2-7 better matches the DNA end. Germline V CDR1 and CDR2: LGHDT, YNNKEL (reference sequence). The CDR3 consists of 19 residues. DNA of the CDR3: TGTGCCAGCAGCCAAGAAGCCAGGGTATCTCCGAGTTCCATCTCCGAGCAGTACTTC. Its translation is CASSQEARVSPSSISEQYF.

This clonotype was recorded many times. This chain links TRBV20-1 with TRBJ2-1; TRBD2 matches 10 bases. The CDR3 spans 18 residues. Germline CDR1 reads DFQATT; CDR2 reads SNEGSKA (reference sequence). The V segment lost 1 base and the J segment 0 bases; nucleotides outside the gene matches: 9. The CDR3 reads CSARVELAGLSSYNEQFF. The CDR3 DNA is TGCAGTGCTAGAGTCGAACTAGCGGGGCTGAGCTCCTACAATGAGCAGTTCTTC.

The CDR3 DNA is TGCGCCAGCAGCCCCGCCGGGACAACCTCCTACAATGAGCAGTTCTTC. Its translation is CASSPAGTTSYNEQFF. The rearrangement links TRBV5-1 to TRBJ2-1; D might be TRBD1 (6 bases). Germline V CDR1 and CDR2: SGHRS, YFSETQ. This CDR3 has 16 residues. Trimming took 4 bases from V and 0 from J, leaving 14 bases between them. The full variable domain, its missing parts supplied by reference TRBV5-1 and TRBJ2-1, is KAGVTQTPRYLIKTRGQQVTLSCSPISGHRSVSWYQQTPGQGLQFLFEYFSETQRNKGNFPGRFSGRQFSNSRSEMNVSTLELGDSALYLCASSPAGTTSYNEQFFGPGTRLTVL.

In this sample, this clonotype turned up many times. J is TRBJ2-5 and V is TRBV20-1; 8 positions agree with TRBD2. The length of the CDR3 is 14 residues. J lost 7 bases, V lost 2 bases, and 9 bases had no gene match. In germline, CDR1 is DFQATT, CDR2 SNEGSKA (reference sequence). This chain's CDR3 is CSARPLSGGLTQYF. In nucleotides, the CDR3 is TGCAGTGCTAGACCTCTGAGCGGGGGCTTGACCCAGTACTTC.

This clonotype was counted ten times or more. The rearrangement uses TRBV4-3 and TRBJ2-1; D may be TRBD1 or TRBD2 (5 bases each). The V gene lost 0 bases and the J gene lost 8 bases, with 11 bases spanning the gap. The CDR3 runs to 14 residues. The germline V gene encodes CDR1 LGHNA and CDR2 YSLEER. The CDR3 loop is CASSQEGTVDEQFF. The CDR3 DNA reads as TGCGCCAGCAGCCAAGAAGGGACGGTAGATGAGCAGTTCTTC.

As for this clonotype: A much larger clone lies a single base off, so this may be a read error. The J gene is TRBJ1-1, the V gene TRBV7-8, with D possibly matching TRBD1 (6 bases). The germline gives CDR1 SGHVS, CDR2 FQNEAQ. V was shortened by 5 bases and J by 1 base, with 17 bases between the two germline ends. The CDR3 has 16 residues. The CDR3 bases are TGTGCCAGCAGCGAGGGTATCGCGGGGGCGAACACTGAAGCTTTCTTT. Translation gives CASSEGIAGANTEAFF.

The chain combines TRBV7-3 with TRBJ2-1; 8 positions match TRBD2. The CDR3 runs 17 residues. CDR1 SGHTA and CDR2 FQGTGA come from the germline V gene. J was trimmed by 5 bases and V by 1 base; bases with no gene match: 10. The chain's CDR3 is CASSLMRRAGVDNEQFF. CDR3 sequence (DNA): TGTGCCAGCAGCTTAATGCGACGAGCGGGGGTTGACAATGAGCAGTTCTTC.

This clonotype has a count of ten or more. V is TRBV29-1 and J is TRBJ2-4, with D uncertain. Germline lookup yields CDR1 SQVTM and CDR2 ANQGSEA. V lost 3 bases and J lost 3, with 12 bases in between. The CDR3 has 14 amino acids. CDR3 sequence (DNA): TGCAGCGTTGAGATCCCGGGCCGCAAAAACATTCAGTACTTC. As protein: CSVEIPGRKNIQYF.

Only a few counts were recorded for this clonotype. This sequence joins TRBV3-1 and TRBJ2-1, with D tentatively TRBD2 (7 bases). V lost 10 bases and J 7 bases, leaving 20 bases between the germline ends. CDR1 is LGHDT, CDR2 YNNKEL, per germline (reference sequence). The CDR3 length is 14 residues. CDR3 sequence (DNA): TGTGCCACCGAGGGGGGGGGCCTTAGAAATGAGCAGTTCTTC. It is translated as CATEGGGLRNEQFF.

Note on this clonotype: A much larger clone differs by one base, so this may be a read error. The genes are TRBV5-1 and TRBJ2-1; TRBD2 is a possible D gene (7 bases). The CDR3 covers 13 residues. Germline V gene sequence: CDR1 SGHRS, CDR2 YFSETQ. The CDR3 here is CAGSQPGGLEQFF. The CDR3 bases are TGCGCCGGCAGCCAACCCGGGGGGCTTGAGCAGTTCTTC.

This clonotype turned up a few times. A single base separates this from a much larger clone, so it may be a read error. The chain has TRBV20-1 and TRBJ2-1, with a tentative D call TRBD2 (6 bases). The germline V gene encodes CDR1 DFQATT and CDR2 SNEGSKA (reference sequence). This CDR3 has 14 amino acids. The germline V and J ends were trimmed by 5 bases and 9 bases, with 20 bases remaining between them. CDR3 DNA: TGCAGTGCTCGGTGGGGGACTGAAGTTGGTGAGCAGTTCTTC. It translates to CSARWGTEVGEQFF.

This clonotype was seen repeatedly, ten times or more. This rearrangement joins TRBV5-1 to TRBJ1-5; possibly TRBD1 for D (6 bases). The CDR3 is 15 residues long. V lost 0 bases to trimming and J lost 4 bases, with 11 bases between them. From germline, CDR1 is SGHRS and CDR2 YFSETQ. CDR3 sequence reads: CASSLEGGSNQPQHF. In DNA, the CDR3 is TGCGCCAGCAGCTTGGAGGGGGGCTCTAATCAGCCCCAGCATTTT.